The 23 T cell receptor beta chains reported below all come from one sample, sequenced in a study of T-cell memory formation after mild COVID-19. TCRdb used MiXCR to reprocess the 5' RACE reads, holding one entry per CDR3 protein. Of around 300,000 distinct CDR3 sequences listed, around 13% were seen once; the top ten hold 20% to 25%. The sequenced sample consisted of PBMCs or a T cell subset sorted from them (not recorded which). The source of these receptors is a man younger than 35 who had mild COVID-19 (a few samples of this study predate the infection). Cell type and time point are not known.

The CDR3 sequence is CASSHRSLEGETQYF. CDR3 DNA sequence: TGCGCCAGCAGCCACCGCTCCCTCGAGGGGGAGACCCAGTACTTC. The rearrangement uses TRBV4-1 and TRBJ2-5; D tentatively fits TRBD1 or TRBD2 (5 bases each). Germline CDR1 and CDR2: MGHRA and YSYEKL. The ends were cut back, 3 bases at V and 5 bases at J, with 16 bases in the middle. The CDR3 sequence is 15 residues long.

This clonotype was detected once. This chain joins TRBV11-1 and TRBJ1-1; D not certain. Germline CDR1 and CDR2: SGHAT and FQDESV (reference sequence). This CDR3 is 15 amino acids long. Trimming cost V 4 bases and J 1 base, with 13 bases left between them. The CDR3 coding sequence is TGTGCCAGCAGCTCGGAGCCTCGGGCGAACACTGAAGCTTTCTTT. This codes for CASSSEPRANTEAFF.

This clonotype was found a few times. The chain uses TRBV4-1 and TRBJ2-5, with 7 bases aligning to TRBD1. V lost 4 bases to trimming and J lost 4 bases; unmatched junction nucleotides: 9. The CDR3 runs 15 residues. Germline CDR1 and CDR2: MGHRA and YSYEKL. CDR3 nucleotide sequence: TGCGCCAGCAGCCCAGGGGGAAGGGAGCGAGAGACCCAGTACTTC. It codes for CASSPGGRERETQYF.

This clonotype showed up just a few times. The chain recombines TRBV12-3 or TRBV12-4 with TRBJ1-2; D call uncertain. The CDR3 is 15 amino acids. Trimming pared 4 bases from V and 0 bases from J, leaving 12 bases between. Written as DNA, the CDR3 is TGTGCCAGCAGTTCGACCTTAAAGGCTAACTATGGCTACACCTTC. Its translation is CASSSTLKANYGYTF.

This clonotype has ten or more counts. The V call is TRBV5-1, the J call TRBJ1-2, with a possible D match to TRBD1 (5 bases). V dropped 6 bases and J dropped 6 bases, with 12 bases sitting between them. CDR3 length: 12 amino acids. Germline V gene data show CDR1 as SGHRS and CDR2 as YFSETQ. In nucleotides, the CDR3 is TGCGCCAGCACCCGGGACGGAGATGGCTACACCTTC. As protein: CASTRDGDGYTF.

The table lists this clonotype with a few counts. The genes are TRBV5-1 and TRBJ2-1, with TRBD2 matching over 8 bases. Unmatched junction bases numbered 17, after V lost 4 bases and J lost 8 bases. This CDR3 spans 17 amino acids. CDR1 and CDR2 from the germline V gene are SGHRS and YFSETQ. CDR3 coding DNA: TGCGCCAGCAGCACACTCCCTGCGGGGGGTCTCAACTATGAGCAGTTCTTC. Residues: CASSTLPAGGLNYEQFF.

The chain is built from TRBV7-2 and TRBJ1-5; 10 positions match TRBD1. The CDR3 has 16 amino acids. Germline assignment: CDR1 SGHTA and CDR2 FQGNSA. After removal of 5 bases from V and 5 bases from J, the junction contained 9 bases not matched to a gene. CDR3 loop: CASSPRQGAPYQPQHF. The DNA for the CDR3 is TGTGCCAGCAGCCCACGACAGGGGGCACCCTATCAGCCCCAGCATTTT.

There are many counts of this clonotype. The genes are TRBV7-8 and TRBJ2-4, with D hard to call. CDR3 length: 16 amino acids. CDR1 is SGHVS, CDR2 FQNEAQ, per germline. The V and J ends lost 5 bases and 6 bases respectively, with 20 bases between them. CDR3 DNA: TGTGCCAGCAGCCTAGGGCCCCACCCGTCGGGAAACATTCAGTACTTC. Its translation is CASSLGPHPSGNIQYF.

There are a few counts of this clonotype. The V gene is TRBV27, the J gene TRBJ2-3, with D possibly TRBD1 on 5 matching bases. V was trimmed by 8 bases and J by 4 bases, leaving 13 bases between them. The length of the CDR3 is 13 residues. Germline CDR1 is MNHEY and CDR2 is SMNVEV (reference sequence). This chain's CDR3 is CASFPGNADTQYF. The CDR3 nucleotides read TGTGCCAGCTTTCCAGGGAACGCAGATACGCAGTATTTT.

CDR3 residues: CASSSRQTYEQYV. The CDR3 DNA reads as TGTGCCAGCAGCTCCCGACAGACCTACGAGCAGTACGTC. The chain employs TRBV7-9 and TRBJ2-7; possible D gene TRBD1, 5 bases. Germline V gene data show CDR1 as SEHNR and CDR2 as FQNEAQ (reference sequence). Trimming took 4 bases from V and 2 from J, leaving 9 bases between them. CDR3 length: 13 residues.

The J gene is TRBJ1-6, the V gene TRBV5-1; D possibly corresponds to TRBD1 (6 bases). CDR1 and CDR2 (germline): SGHRS, YFSETQ. CDR3 length: 17 residues. Trimming took off 4 bases at V and 7 bases at J, with 21 bases between the two ends. CDR3 loop: CASSLADSGTPNSPLHF. The CDR3 nucleotides are TGCGCCAGCAGCCTTGCTGATTCCGGGACACCGAATTCACCCCTCCACTTT. Looking up the rest from reference TRBV5-1 and TRBJ1-6 gives the full variable domain: KAGVTQTPRYLIKTRGQQVTLSCSPISGHRSVSWYQQTPGQGLQFLFEYFSETQRNKGNFPGRFSGRQFSNSRSEMNVSTLELGDSALYLCASSLADSGTPNSPLHFGNGTRLTVT.

The V gene is TRBV20-1, the J gene TRBJ1-1, with a possible D match to TRBD1 (5 bases). From germline, CDR1 is DFQATT and CDR2 SNEGSKA (reference sequence). The CDR3 sequence is 14 residues long. Trimming took 6 bases from V and 1 from J, leaving 15 bases between them. CDR3 coding DNA: TGCAGTGCACAGGCCCAGGAACGGAACACTGAAGCTTTCTTT. This encodes CSAQAQERNTEAFF.

The chain employs TRBV18 and TRBJ1-1; possibly TRBD1 for D (5 bases). The V end was cut by 5 bases, the J end by 1 base, with 14 bases between. Per the germline V gene, CDR1 is KGHSH and CDR2 is LQKENI. There are 15 residues in the CDR3. The DNA of the CDR3 is TGTGCCAGCTCAGGGTCGGCAGGGTCGAACACTGAAGCTTTCTTT. It yields the protein CASSGSAGSNTEAFF.

This clonotype was seen ten or more times. The chain links TRBV7-3 to TRBJ2-2; TRBD1 matches 8 bases. Trimming cost V 4 bases and J 3 bases; bases outside gene matches: 7. There are 16 residues in the CDR3. CDR1 and CDR2 from the germline V gene are SGHTA and FQGTGA. The chain's CDR3 is CASSSAGTGYTGELFF. The CDR3 region has the DNA TGTGCCAGCAGCTCCGCCGGGACAGGATACACCGGGGAGCTGTTTTTT. The full variable domain, completed using reference TRBV7-3 and TRBJ2-2, is GAGVSQTPSNKVTEKGKYVELRCDPISGHTALYWYRQSLGQGPEFLIYFQGTGAADDSGLPNDRFFAVRPEGSVSTLKIQRTERGDSAVYLCASSSAGTGYTGELFFGEGSRLTVL.

CDR3 region: CASSLSLSGNTEAFF. In DNA form, the CDR3 reads TGTGCCAGCAGCTTGTCTCTATCGGGAAACACTGAAGCTTTCTTT. The V gene is TRBV5-4, the J gene TRBJ1-1; no firm D call. The CDR3 totals 15 residues. V was shortened by 1 base and J by 2 bases, with 12 bases between the two germline ends. The germline V gene has CDR1 SGHNT and CDR2 YYREEE (reference sequence).

The chain has TRBV20-1 and TRBJ2-7; D is ambiguous. The CDR3 is made up of 15 amino acids. Between the trimmed V and J ends, which lost 3 bases and 0 bases, there was a span of 15 bases. In germline, CDR1 is DFQATT, CDR2 SNEGSKA (reference sequence). CDR3 sequence reads: CSASPHLLVSYEQYV. CDR3 in DNA: TGCAGTGCTAGCCCACACCTGCTAGTCTCCTACGAGCAGTACGTC.

The rearrangement uses TRBV7-8 and TRBJ2-7; TRBD2 matches 9 bases. V lost 2 bases and J lost 5; bases outside the gene matches: 1. Germline assignment: CDR1 SGHVS and CDR2 FQNEAQ. This CDR3 has 13 residues. CDR3 loop: CASSLWTSDEQYV. CDR3 nucleotide sequence: TGTGCCAGCAGCTTATGGACTAGCGACGAGCAGTACGTC.

V is TRBV7-8 and J is TRBJ1-1, with D perhaps TRBD1 (5 bases). This CDR3 region has 14 residues. Germline loops: CDR1 SGHVS, CDR2 FQNEAQ. V shed 8 bases and J shed 1 base, with 14 bases lying between them. CDR3 sequence reads: CASATGTANTEAFF. The CDR3 region has the DNA TGTGCCAGCGCGACCGGGACGGCGAACACTGAAGCTTTCTTT.

V and J are TRBV6-5 and TRBJ2-7; the D is unclear. Germline CDR1 reads MNHEY; CDR2 reads SVGAGI. The ends were cut back, 2 bases at V and 1 base at J, with 12 bases in the middle. CDR3 length equals 15 residues. This CDR3 is CASSYGPNPSYEQYV. In DNA, the CDR3 is TGTGCCAGCAGTTACGGGCCGAACCCTTCCTACGAGCAGTACGTC.

This clonotype was seen a few times. The gene calls are TRBV6-2 or TRBV6-3 and TRBJ2-7; 10 bases fit TRBD2. V lost 4 bases and J lost 3; bases outside the gene matches: 6. Germline lookup yields CDR1 MNHEY and CDR2 SVGEGT. CDR3 length: 15 residues. As DNA, the CDR3 is TGTGCCAGCAGTTTTCTAGCGGGGGCCTTCTACGAGCAGTACTTC. Translated, it gives CASSFLAGAFYEQYF.

This clonotype has more than one count but fewer than ten. This sequence joins TRBV11-2 and TRBJ2-7; D possibly uses TRBD1 or TRBD2 (5 bases each). CDR1 is SGHAT and CDR2 is FQNNGV in the germline V gene. This CDR3 is 14 amino acids long. Trimming took 1 base from V and 6 from J, leaving 13 bases between them. CDR3 DNA: TGTGCCAGCAGCTTAGCTCGGGGCTGGGGCGAGCAGTACTTC. Amino acid sequence: CASSLARGWGEQYF.

The chain recombines TRBV6-2 or TRBV6-3 with TRBJ1-5, with TRBD1 identical over 10 bases. In germline, CDR1 is MNHEY, CDR2 SVGEGT. CDR3 length: 15 residues. V lost 5 bases, J lost 5 bases, and 6 bases stayed unmatched. As DNA, the CDR3 is TGTGCCAGCAGTCGCCTGGGACAGGGGCATCAGCCCCAGCATTTT. Translating it yields CASSRLGQGHQPQHF.

V gene TRBV29-1 combines with J gene TRBJ1-3; D is unclear. Trimming removed 7 bases from V and 0 bases from J, with 7 bases in between. This CDR3 contains 12 residues. The germline V gene encodes CDR1 SQVTM and CDR2 ANQGSEA. CDR3 coding DNA: TGCAGCGGTTTAAGCTCTGGAAACACCATATATTTT. It encodes CSGLSSGNTIYF.